The source of this T cell receptor beta chain is a study of blood T cell repertoires in COVID-19. The protocol was immunoSEQ multiplex PCR, while the TCRdb copy is restricted to in-frame clones and leaves out a portion. This repertoire shows approximately 210,000 clones, 88% found once; its top ten account for approximately 4.5%. V gave up 3 bases and J gave up 3 bases, with 9 bases separating them. The CDR3 length is 14 residues. Germline loops: CDR1 SGHTA, CDR2 FQGNSA. The chain employs TRBV7-2 and TRBJ1-3; the D is unclear. Sequencing was done on a sample of peripheral blood. This clonotype was obtained from a human donor in a cohort sampled during active COVID-19. The CDR3 nucleotides read TGTGCCAGCAGCTTGGCGGTTTATGGAAACACCATATATTTT. Encoded protein: CASSLAVYGNTIYF.